Listed below are T cell receptor beta chains from one sample, sequenced in a study of neurological immune-mediated disorders. One entry per CDR3 protein results from TCRdb running MiXCR on the 5' RACE reads. The sample has around 38,000 distinct CDR3 sequences, more than 12% seen once. The sequenced material came from CD4+ T cells from blood. The origin of the receptors is a woman aged 55 to 70 with HTLV-1-associated myelopathy (HAM/TSP). Both conserved end residues are part of each CDR3. The order of the fields is CDR3 protein, CDR3 DNA, V gene, clone size, D gene, J gene. D genes are given only for firm matches. Size values are once, few and many counts, or a class for expanded clones, and some rows have none.

CTARRIYEQYF,TGCACCGCCCGAAGGATTTACGAGCAGTACTTC,TRBV20-1,many,.,TRBJ2-7
CASSLHPTVNTEAFF,TGTGCCAGCAGCTTACATCCGACAGTGAACACTGAAGCTTTCTTT,TRBV7-9,many,.,TRBJ1-1
CASSFGTVNTEAFF,TGTGCCAGCAGCTTCGGGACGGTGAACACTGAAGCTTTCTTT,TRBV5-5,many,.,TRBJ1-1
CASSAQVDTEAFF,TGTGCCAGCAGCGCACAGGTGGACACTGAAGCTTTCTTT,TRBV7-8,many,.,TRBJ1-1
CSASRGNYGYTF,TGCAGTGCTAGTCGGGGTAACTATGGCTACACCTTC,TRBV20-1,many,.,TRBJ1-2
CASSPPGQGVGANYGYTF,TGTGCCAGCTCCCCTCCGGGACAGGGAGTTGGAGCTAACTATGGCTACACCTTC,TRBV18,many,TRBD1,TRBJ1-2
CASSLFGTGGNEQFF,TGCGCCAGCAGCTTGTTCGGGACAGGGGGTAATGAGCAGTTCTTC,TRBV5-1,many,TRBD1,TRBJ2-1
CASSEGPSGGPQDTQYF,TGTGCCAGCAGTGAAGGCCCTAGCGGGGGACCTCAGGATACGCAGTATTTT,TRBV2,many,TRBD2,TRBJ2-3
CSAYPPGGVLDTKYF,TGCAGTGCTTACCCCCCCGGGGGGGTCTTAGATACGAAGTATTTT,TRBV20-1,.,TRBD2,TRBJ2-3
CASSEPRLAGTTDTQYF,TGTGCCAGCAGTGAACCTAGACTAGCGGGGACCACAGATACGCAGTATTTT,TRBV25-1,many,TRBD2,TRBJ2-3
CASSLYVRDTPGNTIYF,TGTGCCAGCAGCTTATACGTGCGGGACACGCCTGGAAACACCATATATTTT,TRBV11-2,many,.,TRBJ1-3
CASSQGDRTEAFF,TGTGCCAGCAGCCAGGGAGATAGAACTGAAGCTTTCTTT,TRBV3-1,many,.,TRBJ1-1
CASSLESGGAIDTQYF,TGCGCCAGCAGCTTGGAAAGCGGGGGGGCCATAGATACGCAGTATTTT,TRBV5-1,many,TRBD2,TRBJ2-3
CASSLEIGGWSPGELFF,TGTGCCAGCAGCCTTGAGATTGGGGGCTGGTCGCCTGGGGAGCTGTTTTTT,TRBV5-6,many,.,TRBJ2-2
CASSGLAGEETQYF,TGCGCCAGCAGCGGTCTAGCGGGGGAAGAGACCCAGTACTTC,TRBV5-1,many,TRBD2,TRBJ2-5
CASSKPVRVDTQYF,TGTGCCAGCAGCAAGCCGGTGAGAGTAGATACGCAGTATTTT,TRBV7-9,many,.,TRBJ2-3
CASRAGRGNTEAFF,TGCGCCAGCCGAGCAGGGAGGGGGAACACTGAAGCTTTCTTT,TRBV5-1,.,.,TRBJ1-1
CASSLAGSRTDTQYF,TGCGCCAGCAGCTTGGCCGGGAGCCGCACAGATACGCAGTATTTT,TRBV5-1,many,.,TRBJ2-3
CATSRDGGTGGTDTQYF,TGTGCCACCAGCAGAGATGGGGGGACAGGGGGCACAGATACGCAGTATTTT,TRBV15,many,TRBD1,TRBJ2-3
CASSLVGIKSLNTEAFF,TGCGCCAGCAGCTTGGTGGGGATCAAGAGCTTGAACACTGAAGCTTTCTTT,TRBV5-1,many,.,TRBJ1-1
CASSLVPSEGGNEQFF,TGCGCCAGCAGCTTGGTCCCTAGCGAAGGGGGGAATGAGCAGTTCTTC,TRBV5-1,many,.,TRBJ2-1
CSAPGQGPSEQFF,TGCAGTGCCCCGGGACAGGGACCGAGTGAGCAGTTCTTC,TRBV20-1,many,TRBD1,TRBJ2-1
CAIRSGGIGEQFF,TGTGCCATCAGAAGCGGGGGGATCGGTGAGCAGTTCTTC,TRBV10-3,few,TRBD2,TRBJ2-1
CASRTEAIYGYTF,TGTGCCAGCCGGACAGAAGCTATCTATGGCTACACCTTC,TRBV6-5,many,.,TRBJ1-2
CASSFLLNTDTQYF,TGTGCCAGCAGTTTTTTACTAAACACAGATACGCAGTATTTT,TRBV6-6,once,.,TRBJ2-3
CASSVESGRTEAFF,TGCGCCAGCAGCGTGGAGTCAGGGAGAACTGAAGCTTTCTTT,TRBV5-1,.,.,TRBJ1-1
CSARDGGGFEAFF,TGCAGTGCTAGAGATGGTGGCGGGTTCGAAGCTTTCTTT,TRBV20-1,many,.,TRBJ1-1
CSASLGGYEQFF,TGCAGTGCTAGTTTGGGCGGCTATGAGCAGTTCTTC,TRBV20-1,medium-sized,.,TRBJ2-1
CASSVTRGYEQYF,TGTGCCAGCAGTGTGACTCGGGGCTACGAGCAGTACTTC,TRBV6-5,many,.,TRBJ2-7
CASSADRGYYGYTF,TGTGCCAGCAGCGCGGACAGGGGGTACTATGGCTACACCTTC,TRBV7-2,many,TRBD1,TRBJ1-2
CASSLAGGRHEQFF,TGTGCCAGCAGTTTGGCAGGGGGCCGGCACGAGCAGTTCTTC,TRBV12-3/TRBV12-4,medium-sized,TRBD1,TRBJ2-1
CASSLAGNQPQHF,TGCGCCAGCAGCTTGGCAGGGAATCAGCCCCAGCATTTT,TRBV5-1,medium-sized,.,TRBJ1-5
CSVESRASYNEQFF,TGCAGCGTTGAAAGCAGGGCTAGTTACAATGAGCAGTTCTTC,TRBV29-1,many,.,TRBJ2-1
CASSELLARGRTEAFF,TGTGCCAGCAGTGAATTGTTGGCCAGGGGGCGAACTGAAGCTTTCTTT,TRBV2,many,TRBD1,TRBJ1-1
CASTRGQGGEQYF,TGTGCCAGCACCCGGGGACAAGGCGGCGAGCAGTACTTC,TRBV6-6,many,.,TRBJ2-7
CSATGWGGANVLTF,TGCAGTGCTACCGGGTGGGGGGGGGCCAACGTCCTGACTTTC,TRBV20-1,many,.,TRBJ2-6
CTSSPFFSGNTEAFF,TGTACCAGCAGTCCTTTCTTCAGCGGGAACACTGAAGCTTTCTTT,TRBV27,.,.,TRBJ1-1
CASSASGVFYNEQFF,TGCGCCAGCAGCGCCAGCGGGGTTTTTTACAATGAGCAGTTCTTC,TRBV5-1,many,TRBD2,TRBJ2-1
CASSPGSGVNTGELFF,TGTGCCAGCAGCCCGGGGAGTGGGGTGAACACCGGGGAGCTGTTTTTT,TRBV7-9,.,.,TRBJ2-2
CASSRTGPYNYGYTF,TGTGCCAGCAGCCGAACGGGTCCTTATAACTATGGCTACACCTTC,TRBV7-9,.,.,TRBJ1-2
CASSHQTFRGMNTEAFF,TGTGCCAGCAGCCACCAGACCTTCAGGGGGATGAACACTGAAGCTTTCTTT,TRBV28,.,TRBD1,TRBJ1-1
CASSQVGLAVSEQFF,TGTGCCAGCAGCCAAGTGGGACTAGCTGTCAGTGAGCAGTTCTTC,TRBV3-1,many,TRBD2,TRBJ2-1
CAISESWQSEAFF,TGTGCCATCAGTGAGTCGTGGCAGTCTGAAGCTTTCTTT,TRBV10-3,many,.,TRBJ1-1
CASSLVPPHEQYF,TGTGCCAGCAGCTTAGTTCCACCCCACGAGCAGTACTTC,TRBV7-2,many,.,TRBJ2-7
CASSLDDNSYEQYF,TGCGCCAGCAGCTTGGATGACAACTCCTACGAGCAGTACTTC,TRBV5-1,many,.,TRBJ2-7